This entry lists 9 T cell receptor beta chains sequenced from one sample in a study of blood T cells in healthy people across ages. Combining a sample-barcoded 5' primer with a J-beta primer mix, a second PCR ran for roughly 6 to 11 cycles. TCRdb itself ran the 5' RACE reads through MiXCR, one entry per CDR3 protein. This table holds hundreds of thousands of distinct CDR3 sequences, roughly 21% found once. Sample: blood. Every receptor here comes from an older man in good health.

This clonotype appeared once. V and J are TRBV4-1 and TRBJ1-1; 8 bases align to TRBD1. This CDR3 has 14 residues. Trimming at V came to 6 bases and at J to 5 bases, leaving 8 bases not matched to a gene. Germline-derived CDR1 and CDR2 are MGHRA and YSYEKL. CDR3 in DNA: TGCGCCAGCAGATTCGACAGGGGAGTTACTGAAGCTTTCTTT. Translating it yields CASRFDRGVTEAFF.

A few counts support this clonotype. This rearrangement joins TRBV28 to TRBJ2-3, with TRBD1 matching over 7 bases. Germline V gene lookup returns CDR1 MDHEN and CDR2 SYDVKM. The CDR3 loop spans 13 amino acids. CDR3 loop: CAARGSPQDTQYF. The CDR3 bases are TGTGCGGCCAGGGGGTCGCCCCAAGATACGCAGTATTTT.

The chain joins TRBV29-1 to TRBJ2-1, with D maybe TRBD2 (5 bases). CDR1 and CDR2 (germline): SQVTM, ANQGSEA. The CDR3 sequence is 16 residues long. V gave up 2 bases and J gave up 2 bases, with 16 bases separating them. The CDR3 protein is CSVEFGYPAAYNEQFF. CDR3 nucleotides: TGCAGCGTTGAATTTGGCTACCCAGCGGCCTACAATGAGCAGTTCTTC.

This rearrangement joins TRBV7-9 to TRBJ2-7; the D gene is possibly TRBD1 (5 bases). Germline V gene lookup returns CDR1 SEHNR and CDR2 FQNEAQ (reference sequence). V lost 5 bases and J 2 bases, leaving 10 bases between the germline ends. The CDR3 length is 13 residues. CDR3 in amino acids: CASSKDTTYEQYF. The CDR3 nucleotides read TGTGCCAGCAGCAAGGACACAACCTACGAGCAGTACTTC.

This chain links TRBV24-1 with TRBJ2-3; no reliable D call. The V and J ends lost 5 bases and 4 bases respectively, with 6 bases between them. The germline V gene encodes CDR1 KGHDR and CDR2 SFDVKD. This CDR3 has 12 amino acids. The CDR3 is CATSGTADTQYF. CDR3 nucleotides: TGTGCCACCAGTGGCACCGCAGATACGCAGTATTTT.

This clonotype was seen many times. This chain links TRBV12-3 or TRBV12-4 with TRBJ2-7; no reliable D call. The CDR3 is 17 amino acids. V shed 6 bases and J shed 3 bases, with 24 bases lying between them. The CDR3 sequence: CASSPWQPKGLHYEQYF. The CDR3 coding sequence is TGTGCCAGCAGCCCATGGCAGCCGAAAGGGCTTCACTACGAGCAGTACTTC.

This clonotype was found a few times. The DNA for the CDR3 is TGCAGTGGCGAGGGGGCTACAGATACGCAGTATTTT. It specifies CSGEGATDTQYF. The chain links TRBV20-1 to TRBJ2-3; 7 nucleotides line up with TRBD1. Trimming cost V 7 bases and J 3 bases; bases outside gene matches: 4. Germline CDR1 is DFQATT and CDR2 is SNEGSKA (reference sequence). The CDR3 is made up of 12 amino acids.

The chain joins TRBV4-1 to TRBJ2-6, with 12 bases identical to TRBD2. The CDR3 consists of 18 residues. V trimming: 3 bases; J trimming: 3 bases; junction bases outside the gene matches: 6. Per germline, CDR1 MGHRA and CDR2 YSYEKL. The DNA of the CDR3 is TGCGCCAGCAGCCAGCCTAGCGGGAGGGCCTTTGGGGCCAACGTCCTGACTTTC. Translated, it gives CASSQPSGRAFGANVLTF.

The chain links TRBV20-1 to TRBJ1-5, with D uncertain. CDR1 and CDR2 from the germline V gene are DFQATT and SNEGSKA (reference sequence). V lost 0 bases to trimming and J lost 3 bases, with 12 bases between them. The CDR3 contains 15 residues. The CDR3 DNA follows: TGCAGTGCTAGAGATGGGTCAGGATACAATCAGCCCCAGCATTTT. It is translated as CSARDGSGYNQPQHF.